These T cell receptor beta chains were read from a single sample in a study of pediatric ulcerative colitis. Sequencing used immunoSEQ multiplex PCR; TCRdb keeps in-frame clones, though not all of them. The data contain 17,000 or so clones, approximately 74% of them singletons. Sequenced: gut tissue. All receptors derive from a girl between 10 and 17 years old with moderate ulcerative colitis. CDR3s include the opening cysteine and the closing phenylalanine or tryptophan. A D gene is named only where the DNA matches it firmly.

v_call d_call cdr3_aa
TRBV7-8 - CASSLGPPAGNTIYF
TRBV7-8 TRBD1 CASSLDTGGFYEQYF
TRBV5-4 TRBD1 CASSHRDRDGYTF
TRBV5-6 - CASSLARGSISYNSPLHF
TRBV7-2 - CASSLVVSVTNTGELFF
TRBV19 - CASSIGSSMGPQYF
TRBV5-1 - CASSLVRSEVDTQYF
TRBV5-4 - CASSFEKTQYF
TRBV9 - CASSVNPSGNTIYF
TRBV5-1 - CASSRTVGQETQYF
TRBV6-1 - CASNGVYGYTF
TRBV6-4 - CASSDSPGGHYGYTF
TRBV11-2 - CASSLEGRTNEKLFF
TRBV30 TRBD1 CAWSRDSNTEAFF
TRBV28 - CASSVVDSPLHF
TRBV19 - CASRGDGTDTQYF
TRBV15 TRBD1 CATSSRQGSWETQYF
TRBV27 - CASSLFGGYYEQYF
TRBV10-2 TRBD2 CASRKTPGLADHEQFF
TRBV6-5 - CASSYSFTTNEKLFF
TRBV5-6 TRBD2 CASSRPSGGVDTQYF
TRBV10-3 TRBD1 CASRPGQGAGETQYF
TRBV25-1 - CASSPRTGFQETQYF
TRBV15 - CATSRDNSQRAFF
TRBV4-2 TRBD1 CASSQEGTGTYEQYF
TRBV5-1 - CASTVEDYNEQFF
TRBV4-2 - CASSPVVGAVGQGTEAFF
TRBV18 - CASSPTGISGNTIYF
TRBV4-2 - CASSQAGDTGTQYF
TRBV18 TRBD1 CASSPRSPGTGVDTQYF
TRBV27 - CASSLLGAKPDEQFF
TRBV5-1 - CASSASVGETQYF
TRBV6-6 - CASSYSGPWVNEQFF
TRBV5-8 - CASSLVGVRTGELFF
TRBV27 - CASSSVTDTQYF
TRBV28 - CASSFHRGQYF